This T cell receptor (beta chain) appears in the sequencing data of a study of Graves' ophthalmopathy and Graves' hyperthyroidism. Amplification of the TCR beta CDR3 regions used RNA transcripts (as template). An initial RT-PCR round employing HTBI primers preceded a second-round multiplex PCR. A single record per CDR3 protein comes from TCRdb applying MiXCR to the multiplex PCR reads. The sample holds 350,000 to 450,000 distinct CDR3 sequences, roughly 18% seen once. Sequenced input: peripheral blood. The sequence was collected from a woman younger than 30 with Graves' ophthalmopathy.

The CDR3 DNA is TGTGCCAGCAGCCAAGCGGACAGGGAAGGCTACACCTTC. It codes for CASSQADREGYTF. V gene TRBV3-1 combines with J gene TRBJ1-2, with 8 bases that match TRBD1. The CDR3 has 13 amino acids. The germline V gene encodes CDR1 LGHDT and CDR2 YNNKEL (reference sequence). Trimming cost V 1 base and J 8 bases; bases outside gene matches: 3.